This TCR beta chain comes out of a study of shared clonotypes between healthy human individuals. Study findings and constraints: Depth of sequencing was expected to influence donor clonotype sharing.

The repertoire was sequenced with immunoSEQ multiplex PCR; TCRdb's copy has only in-frame clones and lacks some. The table shows some 2,000,000 clones, with approximately 94% occurring only once. With respect to this clone: Its target is unknown.

The receptor comes from a man in his late teens or twenties in good health. What was sequenced was naive CD4+ T cells sorted from blood. Subset given: CD45RA+ positively selected.

The CDR3 spells CASSRQGGEGYTF. The CDR3, as DNA: TGCGCCAGCAGCCGACAAGGGGGGGAAGGCTACACCTTC. The rearrangement uses TRBV4-3 and TRBJ1-2, with a tentative D call TRBD1 (6 bases). Germline CDR1 reads LGHNA; CDR2 reads YSLEER. This CDR3 is 13 amino acids long. Trimming pared 4 bases from V and 8 bases from J, leaving 14 bases between.